These T cell receptor beta chains were read from a single sample in a study of cytomegalovirus exposure and HLA in healthy donors. The table came from immunoSEQ multiplex PCR; TCRdb's copy has only in-frame clones and leaves some out. This table has some 210,000 clones, around 86% appearing once. What was sequenced was PBMCs. These receptors were obtained from a woman under 30 in good health and CMV-seropositive. Each CDR3 is given with its conserved first and last residue. Fields, in order: clone size, J gene, D gene, V gene, CDR3 DNA, CDR3 protein. A D gene is named only where the DNA matches it firmly. Expanded clones are given a class, and other clones once, few, many or no size at all.

>once|TRBJ1-1|TRBD1|TRBV14
TGTGCCAGCAGCCCCTGGACAGGCGCGCGGACTGAAGCTTTCTTT
CASSPWTGARTEAFF
>-|TRBJ1-1|-|TRBV9
TGTGCCAGCAGCGGGGGGGGCACTGAAGCTTTCTTT
CASSGGGTEAFF
>once|TRBJ2-3|TRBD2|TRBV7-6
TGTGCCAGCAGCCCGGGACTAGCGCTTGATACGCAGTATTTT
CASSPGLALDTQYF
>once|TRBJ1-5|-|TRBV7-9
TGTGCCAGCAGCCTTGGACAGATATCAGTGCCCCAGCATTTT
CASSLGQISVPQHF
>-|TRBJ1-5|TRBD1|TRBV18
TGTGCCAGCTCGCGAGCCGGGACAGGGAATCAGCCCCAGCATTTT
CASSRAGTGNQPQHF
>-|TRBJ2-1|-|TRBV7-6
TGTGCCAGCAGCCCCGGGACATCAGGGAATGAGCAGTTCTTC
CASSPGTSGNEQFF
>-|TRBJ2-1|-|TRBV6-1
TGTGCCAGCAGTGAAGCATCAGACTACCAATACAATGAGCAGTTCTTC
CASSEASDYQYNEQFF
>-|TRBJ2-6|-|TRBV6-1
TGTGCCAGCAGTGGGCCGCACACCTCTGGGGCCAACGTCCTGACTTTC
CASSGPHTSGANVLTF
>-|TRBJ2-7|-|TRBV7-9
TGTGCCAGCAGCTCCACTGGACCGGGGGACTTC
CASSSTGPGDF
>-|TRBJ2-1|TRBD1|TRBV19
TGTGCCAGTACGACAGGGTTTGCCGACAATGAGCAGTTCTTC
CASTTGFADNEQFF
>-|TRBJ1-2|-|TRBV6-5
TGTGCCAGCAGTTACACCCCCCCCAGTAACTATGGCTACACCTTC
CASSYTPPSNYGYTF
>-|TRBJ2-7|TRBD2|TRBV10-2
TGCGCCAGCAGAACTAGCGGGTCATACGAGCAGTACTTC
CASRTSGSYEQYF
>-|TRBJ1-1|-|TRBV4-1
TGCGCCAGCAGCCCGCCGAGGAACACTGAAGCTTTCTTT
CASSPPRNTEAFF
>-|TRBJ1-1|TRBD1|TRBV27
TGTGCCAGCAGTTTATTAGTCCCGCGGACAGGGAACACTGAAGCTTTCTTT
CASSLLVPRTGNTEAFF
>-|TRBJ2-7|-|TRBV5-4
TGTGCCAGCAGCCTACGTGGTAGGGGCGACGAGCAGTACTTC
CASSLRGRGDEQYF
>-|TRBJ2-7|-|TRBV28
TGTGCCAGCAGTCTCCGCGGGGTTTACGAGCAGTACTTC
CASSLRGVYEQYF
>-|TRBJ1-1|-|TRBV7-2
TGTGCCAGCAGCCTCAACGACGCGGTAGGAGCTTTCTTT
CASSLNDAVGAFF
>-|TRBJ1-2|-|TRBV2
TGTGCCAGCATCCTGGGAGGCAGGGCCTCCTCGGAGGGCTACACCTTC
CASILGGRASSEGYTF
>-|TRBJ2-7|-|TRBV19
TGTGCCAGTAGTATCCGGGTCATCTCCTACGAGCAGTACTTC
CASSIRVISYEQYF
>-|TRBJ2-7|-|TRBV7-3
TGTGCCAGCAGCTTAACACTAGGTGGGTACGAGCAGTACTTC
CASSLTLGGYEQYF
>once|TRBJ1-5|-|TRBV28
TGTGCCAGCAGCCAGGGGCTTCAGCCCCAGCATTTT
CASSQGLQPQHF
>-|TRBJ2-7|-|TRBV6-1
TGTGCCAGCAGTCCCAGGGCACGGGAGCAGTACTTC
CASSPRAREQYF
>-|TRBJ2-7|-|TRBV18
TGTGCCAGCTCACTCACCCGGGACGAGCAGTACTTC
CASSLTRDEQYF
>once|TRBJ2-5|TRBD2|TRBV18
TGTGCCAGCTCACCACTTATAGCGGGGGGACAAGAGACCCAGTACTTC
CASSPLIAGGQETQYF
>-|TRBJ2-3|TRBD2|TRBV6-5
TGTGCCAGCTGGGGGGGATTTAGCACAGATACGCAGTATTTT
CASWGGFSTDTQYF
>once|TRBJ2-7|-|TRBV5-1
TGCGCCAGCAGCGAAGGGCCGGGGTACGAGCAGTACTTC
CASSEGPGYEQYF
>-|TRBJ2-7|TRBD1|TRBV19
TGTGCCAGTAGTAACTCAGGGACAGGGGGTCTCTACGAGCAGTACTTC
CASSNSGTGGLYEQYF
>-|TRBJ2-2|TRBD2|TRBV4-1
TGCGCCAGCAGCCACGGTACTAGCGACGCGAACACCGGGGAGCTGTTTTTT
CASSHGTSDANTGELFF
>-|TRBJ1-4|-|TRBV27
TGTGCCAGCAGTTACCAGGGGCATCGAAGAGCTAATGAAAAACTGTTTTTT
CASSYQGHRRANEKLFF
>-|TRBJ2-5|-|TRBV27
TGTGCCAGCAGTTTAGGGCGTCAGGGGAAGACCCAGTACTTC
CASSLGRQGKTQYF
>-|TRBJ2-1|TRBD2|TRBV11-3
TGTGCCAGCAGTTCCACCGGGACTAGCGTATACAATGAGCAGTTCTTC
CASSSTGTSVYNEQFF
>-|TRBJ2-2|-|TRBV7-9
TGTGCCAGCAGCGCAGGGGCCAGCGGGGAGCTGTTTTTT
CASSAGASGELFF
>-|TRBJ2-1|TRBD2|TRBV9
TGTGCCAGCAGCGTATTAGCGGGAGATCCCTACAATGAGCAGTTCTTC
CASSVLAGDPYNEQFF
>once|TRBJ1-3|-|TRBV18
TGTGCCAGCTCACCCGAAACACAGTCTGGAAACACCATATATTTT
CASSPETQSGNTIYF
>-|TRBJ1-1|-|TRBV5-1
TGCGCCAGCAGCGGCGGAGTTGAAGCTTTCTTT
CASSGGVEAFF
>-|TRBJ1-1|TRBD1|TRBV19
TGTGCCAGTAGTACGGGACAGGCAAACACTGAAGCTTTCTTT
CASSTGQANTEAFF
>-|TRBJ1-5|-|TRBV6-1
TGTGCCAGCAGTTTAACAGGGCACTACAATCAGCCCCAGCATTTT
CASSLTGHYNQPQHF
>-|TRBJ1-6|-|TRBV5-6
TGTGCCAGCAGCTTGGAACGGGTAGTTACGACAGGAAGGTATTCACCCCTCCACTTT
CASSLERVVTTGRYSPLHF
>-|TRBJ1-2|-|TRBV7-9
TGTGCCAGCAGCTTATCGGGTGTGGGCTACACCTTC
CASSLSGVGYTF
>-|TRBJ2-3|TRBD2|TRBV7-3
TGTGCCAGCAGCTTAAATGTGGGACTAGCGGGATTGGATACGCAGTATTTT
CASSLNVGLAGLDTQYF
>-|TRBJ2-7|TRBD2|TRBV6-1
TGTGCCAGCAGCCGACTAGCGGGGGCCTACGAGCAGTACTTC
CASSRLAGAYEQYF
>-|TRBJ1-1|TRBD1|TRBV2
TGTGCCAGCAGTCGAGTACACGGGACAGCCACTGAAGCTTTCTTT
CASSRVHGTATEAFF
>-|TRBJ2-1|TRBD1|TRBV29-1
TGCAGCGTTGAAGAGCCGTGGGCTTGGGACAGGGAGTACAATGAGCAGTTCTTC
CSVEEPWAWDREYNEQFF
>-|TRBJ2-7|TRBD1|TRBV19
TGTGCCAGTAGTAAACGCATCCGGGACAGGCTCTCCTACGAGCAGTACTTC
CASSKRIRDRLSYEQYF
>-|TRBJ1-5|TRBD1|TRBV5-4
TGTGCCAGCAGCTTGGGGGACAGGGGTTATCAGCCCCAGCATTTT
CASSLGDRGYQPQHF
>-|TRBJ2-5|TRBD2|TRBV18
TGTGCCAGCTCACCGTGGACTAGCCTTCAAGAGACCCAGTACTTC
CASSPWTSLQETQYF
>-|TRBJ2-3|-|TRBV7-9
TGTGCCAGCAGCTTAGCGTTCAGGGTAGCTATCACAGATACGCAGTATTTT
CASSLAFRVAITDTQYF